Presented here are 10 T cell receptor beta chains from one specimen sequenced in a study of blood T cell repertoires in COVID-19. Assay used: immunoSEQ multiplex PCR; TCRdb lists only in-frame clones, some missing. The sample has over 120,000 clones, 77% seen once. Input material: peripheral blood. Receptors originate from a woman in her 50s with active or convalescent COVID-19.

This clone was seen many times. This chain joins TRBV19 and TRBJ1-6; TRBD1 aligns across 7 bases. The CDR3 is 14 amino acids. Per germline, CDR1 LNHDA and CDR2 SQIVND (reference sequence). The junction had 7 bases not matched to a gene; V was cut back by 5 bases and J by 9 bases. In DNA, the CDR3 is TGTGCCAGTAGTCCAGGGACAGAAACTTCACCCCTCCACTTT. The encoded protein is CASSPGTETSPLHF. Using reference TRBV19 and TRBJ1-6 for the parts outside the CDR3, the full variable domain is DGGITQSPKYLFRKEGQNVTLSCEQNLNHDAMYWYRQDPGQGLRLIYYSQIVNDFQKGDIAEGYSVSREKKESFPLTVTSAQKNPTAFYLCASSPGTETSPLHFGNGTRLTVT.

V and J are TRBV19 and TRBJ1-4; tentative D call: TRBD1 (5 bases). V dropped 6 bases and J dropped 1 base, with 15 bases sitting between them. The CDR3 covers 16 residues. Germline V gene data show CDR1 as LNHDA and CDR2 as SQIVND (reference sequence). The CDR3 bases are TGTGCCAGTAGCAGCCGGGGGGGAATAACTAATGAAAAACTGTTTTTT. It is translated as CASSSRGGITNEKLFF.

The rearrangement uses TRBV18 and TRBJ1-3; unclear D gene. V was clipped by 0 bases and J by 0 bases, with 6 bases between them. CDR1 is KGHSH, CDR2 LQKENI, per germline. The CDR3 extends over 15 amino acids. The CDR3 nucleotides read TGTGCCAGCTCACCACCGGAGTCCTCTGGAAACACCATATATTTT. This encodes CASSPPESSGNTIYF.

The genes are TRBV7-8 and TRBJ1-1, with TRBD1 matching over 8 bases. Germline loops: CDR1 SGHVS, CDR2 FQNEAQ. The length of the CDR3 is 14 residues. V lost 4 bases to trimming and J lost 3 bases; unmatched junction nucleotides: 4. For the CDR3, the DNA is TGTGCCAGCAGCTACGACAGGGGCCACACTGAAGCTTTCTTT. Translation gives CASSYDRGHTEAFF.

The chain recombines TRBV19 with TRBJ2-1; 14 positions agree with TRBD2. CDR3 length: 16 residues. Germline CDR1 is LNHDA and CDR2 is SQIVND (reference sequence). Trimming cost V 5 bases and J 7 bases; bases outside gene matches: 7. The CDR3 loop reads CASSWTSGGKGNEQFF. CDR3 DNA sequence: TGTGCCAGTAGTTGGACTAGCGGGGGGAAGGGAAATGAGCAGTTCTTC. Filled out from reference TRBV19 and TRBJ2-1, the complete variable domain reads DGGITQSPKYLFRKEGQNVTLSCEQNLNHDAMYWYRQDPGQGLRLIYYSQIVNDFQKGDIAEGYSVSREKKESFPLTVTSAQKNPTAFYLCASSWTSGGKGNEQFFGPGTRLTVL.

The chain links TRBV7-6 to TRBJ2-1, with TRBD2 matching 14 bases. V trimming: 1 base; J trimming: 6 bases; junction bases outside the gene matches: 11. This CDR3 has 19 amino acids. Germline V gene lookup returns CDR1 SGHVS and CDR2 FNYEAQ. CDR3: CASSLVPPGLAGESNEQFF. The DNA for the CDR3 is TGTGCCAGCAGCTTAGTACCCCCGGGACTAGCGGGAGAAAGCAATGAGCAGTTCTTC.

This clone showed up just once. The chain combines TRBV6-2 or TRBV6-3 with TRBJ2-7; possible D gene TRBD2, 5 bases. V lost 4 bases, J lost 3 bases, and 10 bases lay in between. The CDR3 has 13 amino acids. From germline, CDR1 is MNHEY and CDR2 SVGEGT. For the CDR3, the DNA is TGTGCCAGCAGTTGGTCTAGCAACTACGAGCAGTACTTC. Translation: CASSWSSNYEQYF.

The chain recombines TRBV19 with TRBJ2-2, with TRBD2 as a possible D gene (6 bases). Germline CDR1 LNHDA, CDR2 SQIVND (reference sequence). Trimming shortened V by 4 bases and J by 3 bases, and 9 bases separated the two germline ends. The CDR3 totals 14 residues. The CDR3, as DNA: TGTGCCAGTAGTAAAGGGGAGGACACCGGGGAGCTGTTTTTT. Translation gives CASSKGEDTGELFF. The full variable domain, completed using reference TRBV19 and TRBJ2-2, is DGGITQSPKYLFRKEGQNVTLSCEQNLNHDAMYWYRQDPGQGLRLIYYSQIVNDFQKGDIAEGYSVSREKKESFPLTVTSAQKNPTAFYLCASSKGEDTGELFFGEGSRLTVL.

CDR3 nucleotides: TGTGCCAGCAGTTACTCGCCAGGGTGGGCCGAGCAGTACTTC. It specifies CASSYSPGWAEQYF. This sequence joins TRBV6-5 and TRBJ2-7, with D possibly TRBD1 on 5 matching bases. The CDR3 has 14 residues. Germline assignment: CDR1 MNHEY and CDR2 SVGAGI. V was trimmed by 0 bases and J by 6 bases, leaving 12 bases between them.

The sample holds a few counts of this clone. V and J are TRBV2 and TRBJ2-5, with TRBD2 matching 8 bases. The CDR3 consists of 13 residues. Germline CDR1 is SNHLY and CDR2 is FYNNEI. The ends lost 7 bases at V and 3 bases at J; junction bases unmatched: 4. The CDR3 DNA follows: TGTGCCAGCACGAGTAGCGGGGAAGAGACCCAGTACTTC. This codes for CASTSSGEETQYF.